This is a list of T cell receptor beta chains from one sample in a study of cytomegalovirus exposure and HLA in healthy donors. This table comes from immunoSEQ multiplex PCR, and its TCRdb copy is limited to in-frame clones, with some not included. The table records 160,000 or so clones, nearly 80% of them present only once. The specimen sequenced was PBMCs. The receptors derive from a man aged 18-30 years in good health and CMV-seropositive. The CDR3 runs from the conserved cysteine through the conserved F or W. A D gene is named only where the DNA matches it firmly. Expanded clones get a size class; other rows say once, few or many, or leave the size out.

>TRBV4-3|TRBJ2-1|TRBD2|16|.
CASSPSLSGGANEQFF
TGCGCCAGCAGCCCCTCCCTCAGCGGGGGGGCCAATGAGCAGTTCTTC
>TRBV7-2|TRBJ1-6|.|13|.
CASSLSRNSPLHF
TGTGCCAGCAGCTTGAGTCGGAATTCACCCCTCCACTTT
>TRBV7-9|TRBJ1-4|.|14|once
CASSSAGSREKLFF
TGTGCCAGCAGCTCCGCGGGGTCGCGAGAAAAACTGTTTTTT
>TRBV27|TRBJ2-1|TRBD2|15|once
CASSVYLSGNNEQFF
TGTGCCAGCAGTGTATACCTCAGCGGGAACAATGAGCAGTTCTTC
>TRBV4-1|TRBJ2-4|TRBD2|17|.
CASSQDASGISKNIQYF
TGCGCCAGCAGCCAAGACGCTAGCGGGATTTCCAAAAACATTCAGTACTTC
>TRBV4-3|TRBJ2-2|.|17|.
CASSQDPGQGRAGELFF
TGCGCCAGCAGCCAAGATCCGGGGCAGGGGCGGGCCGGGGAGCTGTTTTTT
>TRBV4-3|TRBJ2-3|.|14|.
CASSQGLVTDTQYF
TGCGCCAGCAGCCAAGGACTTGTCACAGATACGCAGTATTTT
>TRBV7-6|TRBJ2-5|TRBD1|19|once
CASSLVLRDRGRGVETQYF
TGTGCCAGCAGCTTAGTACTGCGGGACAGGGGGCGAGGGGTGGAGACCCAGTACTTC
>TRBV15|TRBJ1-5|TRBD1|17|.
CATSRDAGTGYNQPQHF
TGTGCCACCAGCAGAGATGCCGGGACAGGGTATAATCAGCCCCAGCATTTT
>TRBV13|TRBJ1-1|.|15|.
CASSQGKQVNTEAFF
TGTGCCAGCAGCCAGGGTAAACAGGTGAACACTGAAGCTTTCTTT
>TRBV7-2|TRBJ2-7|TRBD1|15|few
CASSSDVWDSYEQYF
TGTGCCAGCAGCTCGGACGTATGGGACAGCTACGAGCAGTACTTC
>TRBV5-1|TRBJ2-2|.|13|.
CAHRDTETGELFF
TGCGCTCACAGGGATACTGAGACCGGGGAGCTGTTTTTT
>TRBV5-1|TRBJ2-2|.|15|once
CASSSWDSWTGELFF
TGCGCCAGCAGCTCTTGGGACTCATGGACCGGGGAGCTGTTTTTT
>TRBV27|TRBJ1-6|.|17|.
CASQGRTSSSYNSPLHF
TGTGCCTCACAGGGCCGGACGTCAAGCTCCTATAATTCACCCCTCCACTTT